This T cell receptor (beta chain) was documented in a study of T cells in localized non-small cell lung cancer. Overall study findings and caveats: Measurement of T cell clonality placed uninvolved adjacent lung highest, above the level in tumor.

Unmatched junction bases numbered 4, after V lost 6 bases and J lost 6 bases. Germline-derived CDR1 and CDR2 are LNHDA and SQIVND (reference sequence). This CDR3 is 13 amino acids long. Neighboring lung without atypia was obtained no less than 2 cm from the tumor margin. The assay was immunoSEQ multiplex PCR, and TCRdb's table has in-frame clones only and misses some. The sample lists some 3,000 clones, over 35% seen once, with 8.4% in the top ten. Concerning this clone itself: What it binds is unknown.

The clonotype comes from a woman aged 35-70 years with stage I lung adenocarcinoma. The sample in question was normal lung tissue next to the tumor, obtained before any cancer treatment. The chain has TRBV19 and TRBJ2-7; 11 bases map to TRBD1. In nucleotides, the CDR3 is TGTGCCAGTAGAGGACAGGGGGCATTCGAGCAGTACTTC. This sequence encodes CASRGQGAFEQYF.